This T cell receptor beta chain emerged from a study of cytomegalovirus exposure and HLA in healthy donors. Whole-study findings and limits: More clonal expansion characterized HLA-associated TCR beta chains than equally common others in a later analysis. Relative to the roughly 700-donor mean, N-insertions were reportedly fewer in an Asian-associated ancestry cluster in a later analysis.

V gave up 0 bases and J gave up 4 bases, with 8 bases separating them. This CDR3 region has 15 residues. Per the germline V gene, CDR1 is SGHNT and CDR2 is YYREEE (reference sequence). Primers: 60 Vbeta forward and 13 Jbeta reverse. Libraries were prepared by immunoSEQ multiplex PCR; TCRdb keeps only in-frame clonotypes and omits some of them. The table has around 190,000 clones, 75% to 80% seen once. Notes on this clone: The antigen remains unidentified.

V and J are TRBV5-4 and TRBJ1-6; D ambiguous. The sequence came from a woman in her 30s in good health and CMV-seropositive. Sequenced sample: PBMCs. Written as DNA, the CDR3 is TGTGCCAGCAGCTTGGACGGGAGTTATAATTCACCCCTCCACTTT. Translated: CASSLDGSYNSPLHF. Full variable domain (remainder filled in from reference TRBV5-4 and TRBJ1-6): ETGVTQSPTHLIKTRGQQVTLRCSSQSGHNTVSWYQQALGQGPQFIFQYYREEENGRGNFPPRFSGLQFPNYSSELNVNALELDDSALYLCASSLDGSYNSPLHFGNGTRLTVT.